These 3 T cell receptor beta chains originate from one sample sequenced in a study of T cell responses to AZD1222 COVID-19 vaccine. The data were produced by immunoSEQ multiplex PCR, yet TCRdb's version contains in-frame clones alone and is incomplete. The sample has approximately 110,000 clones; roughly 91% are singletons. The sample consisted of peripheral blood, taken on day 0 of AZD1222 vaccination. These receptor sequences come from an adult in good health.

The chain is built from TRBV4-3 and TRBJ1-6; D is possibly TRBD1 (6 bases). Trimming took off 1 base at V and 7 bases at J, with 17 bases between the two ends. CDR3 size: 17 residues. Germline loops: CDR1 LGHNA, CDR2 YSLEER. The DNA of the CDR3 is TGCGCCAGCAGCCAAGGCGGGGGCGGATACGCGAATTCACCCCTCCACTTT. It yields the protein CASSQGGGGYANSPLHF.

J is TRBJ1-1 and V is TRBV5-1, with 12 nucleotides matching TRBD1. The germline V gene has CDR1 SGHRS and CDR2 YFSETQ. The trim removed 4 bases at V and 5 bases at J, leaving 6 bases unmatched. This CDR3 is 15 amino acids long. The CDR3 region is CASSRGTGGETEAFF. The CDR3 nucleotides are TGCGCCAGCAGCAGGGGGACAGGGGGCGAAACTGAAGCTTTCTTT. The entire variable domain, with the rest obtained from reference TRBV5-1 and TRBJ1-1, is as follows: KAGVTQTPRYLIKTRGQQVTLSCSPISGHRSVSWYQQTPGQGLQFLFEYFSETQRNKGNFPGRFSGRQFSNSRSEMNVSTLELGDSALYLCASSRGTGGETEAFFGQGTRLTVV.

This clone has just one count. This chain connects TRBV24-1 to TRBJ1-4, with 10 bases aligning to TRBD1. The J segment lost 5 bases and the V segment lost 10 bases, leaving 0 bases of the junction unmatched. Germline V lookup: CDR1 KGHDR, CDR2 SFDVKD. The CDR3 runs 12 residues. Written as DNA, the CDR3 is TGTGCCACGGACAGGGGGAATGAAAAACTGTTTTTT. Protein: CATDRGNEKLFF.